One T cell receptor beta chain is described in this entry. The antigen is not known. The data derive from a study of shared clonotypes between healthy human individuals. CDR1 is SNHLY, CDR2 FYNNEI, per germline. V was shortened by 9 bases and J by 0 bases, with 11 bases between the two germline ends. There are 13 residues in the CDR3. Study-level results: Non-shared clonotypes displayed generation probabilities falling below those of clonotypes present in all four donors.

The repertoire was sequenced with immunoSEQ multiplex PCR; TCRdb's copy has only in-frame clones and lacks some. The sample has roughly 2 million clones, about 94% seen once. The TCR comes from a man in his late teens or twenties in good health. Sequenced: naive CD4+ T cells sorted from blood. Described subset: CD45RA+ positively selected. The V gene is TRBV2, the J gene TRBJ1-1; no clear D. Written as DNA, the CDR3 is TGTGCCAGACGAAAAGAACTGAACACTGAAGCTTTCTTT. It specifies CARRKELNTEAFF.